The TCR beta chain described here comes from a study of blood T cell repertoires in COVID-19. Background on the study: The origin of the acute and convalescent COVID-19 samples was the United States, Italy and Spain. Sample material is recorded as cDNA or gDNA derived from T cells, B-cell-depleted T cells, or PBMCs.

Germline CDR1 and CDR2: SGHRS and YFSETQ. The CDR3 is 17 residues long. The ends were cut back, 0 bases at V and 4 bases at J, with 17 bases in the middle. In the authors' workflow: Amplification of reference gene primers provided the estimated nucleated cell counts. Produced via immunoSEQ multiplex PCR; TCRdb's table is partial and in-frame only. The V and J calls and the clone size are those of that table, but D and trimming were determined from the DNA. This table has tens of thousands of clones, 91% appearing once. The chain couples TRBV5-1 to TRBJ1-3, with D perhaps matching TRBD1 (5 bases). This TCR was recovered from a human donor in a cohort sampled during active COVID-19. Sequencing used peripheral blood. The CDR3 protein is CASSLVSGRVRGNTIYF. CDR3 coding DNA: TGCGCCAGCAGCTTGGTATCGGGCAGGGTACGAGGAAACACCATATATTTT. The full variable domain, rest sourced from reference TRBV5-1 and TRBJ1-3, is KAGVTQTPRYLIKTRGQQVTLSCSPISGHRSVSWYQQTPGQGLQFLFEYFSETQRNKGNFPGRFSGRQFSNSRSEMNVSTLELGDSALYLCASSLVSGRVRGNTIYFGEGSWLTVV.